Shown below are 12 T cell receptor beta chains from a single sample sequenced in a study of shared clonotypes between healthy human individuals. TCRdb keeps only in-frame clones here, not all; method: immunoSEQ multiplex PCR. This table has under 1,100,000 clones, more than 65% appearing once. Sequenced: memory CD4+ T cells sorted from blood. Regarding subset: CD45RA-negative fraction. These receptors all stem from a man aged 18 to 29 in good health.

As regards this clone: One end of the junction is discordant with germline, which a read error may explain. This sequence joins TRBV28 and TRBJ1-3; 9 bases are shared with TRBD1. CDR1 is MDHEN and CDR2 is SYDVKM in the germline V gene. The CDR3 loop spans 15 amino acids. The CDR3 reads CASSGQGISGNAIYF. The CDR3 DNA follows: TGTGCCAGCAGTGGACAGGGGATCTCTGGAAACGCCATATATTTT.

Concerning this clone itself: Other DNA sequences in the same sample also yield this CDR3. V gene TRBV6-5 combines with J gene TRBJ1-3; D uncertain. V gave up 6 bases and J gave up 2 bases, with 8 bases separating them. The CDR3 has 13 residues. Germline lookup yields CDR1 MNHEY and CDR2 SVGAGI. The CDR3 loop reads CASSPLTGNTIYF. For the CDR3, the DNA is TGTGCCAGCAGCCCTTTGACTGGAAACACCATATATTTT.

For the CDR3, the DNA is TGTGCCAGCAAGGGTACAGCCGGGGGGAACACCGGGGAGCTGTTTTTT. This encodes CASKGTAGGNTGELFF. V is TRBV2 and J is TRBJ2-2; weak D call: TRBD2 (6 bases). This CDR3 has 16 residues. Trimming stripped 7 bases from V and 1 base from J, with 16 bases between. Germline CDR1 SNHLY, CDR2 FYNNEI.

This clone appeared once. The rearrangement links TRBV6-5 to TRBJ1-1; 9 bases match TRBD1. CDR3 length: 16 residues. With 4 bases clipped from V and 5 bases from J, the junction kept 11 bases outside the gene matches. From germline, CDR1 is MNHEY and CDR2 SVGAGI. CDR3 nucleotide sequence: TGTGCCAGCAGTTCCCCGAACAGGGGGCTGTGGACTGAAGCTTTCTTT. This gives the protein CASSSPNRGLWTEAFF.

This chain connects TRBV7-8 to TRBJ2-3, with 11 bases matching TRBD2. Per the germline V gene, CDR1 is SGHVS and CDR2 is FQNEAQ. J was trimmed by 8 bases and V by 1 base; bases with no gene match: 5. The length of the CDR3 is 15 residues. The DNA for the CDR3 is TGTGCCAGCAGCTTAGGCGATAGCGGGAGGGGTACGCAGTATTTT. Its protein is CASSLGDSGRGTQYF.

As regards this clone: A much larger clone lies a single base off, so this may be a read error. Here the CDR3 reads CASSQPGRGYTF. In DNA, the CDR3 is TGTGCCAGCAGCCAACCCGGGAGGGGCTACACCTTC. V and J are TRBV4-2 and TRBJ1-2; D is uncertain. The CDR3 has 12 residues. Looked up from germline, CDR1 is LGHNA and CDR2 is YNFKEQ. Trimming stripped 2 bases from V and 8 bases from J, with 9 bases between.

The chain employs TRBV30 and TRBJ2-3, with a possible D match to TRBD2 (7 bases). Trimming shortened V by 1 base and J by 5 bases, and 16 bases separated the two germline ends. CDR1 and CDR2 (germline): GTSNPN, SVGIG (reference sequence). The CDR3 sequence is 15 residues long. Here the CDR3 DNA reads TGTGCCTGGAGTGGGGGGGGCCCGATTGAAGATACGCAGTATTTT. It encodes CAWSGGGPIEDTQYF.

This clone has ten or more counts. The rearrangement uses TRBV28 and TRBJ1-1, with 7 bases fitting TRBD1. The CDR3 runs 14 residues. The germline gives CDR1 MDHEN, CDR2 SYDVKM. V was clipped by 10 bases and J by 4 bases; unmatched bases: 12. CDR3: CATDRGGRATEAFF. CDR3 in DNA: TGTGCCACCGACCGAGGGGGCAGGGCCACTGAAGCTTTCTTT.

This clone was seen a single time. The rearrangement links TRBV10-3 to TRBJ2-1, with TRBD2 identical over 7 bases. Per the germline V gene, CDR1 is ENHRY and CDR2 is SYGVKD. Unmatched junction bases numbered 8, after V lost 6 bases and J lost 0 bases. The CDR3 totals 16 residues. The chain's CDR3 is CAIRMTSRDSYNEQFF. In DNA form, the CDR3 reads TGTGCCATCAGAATGACTAGCCGGGACTCCTACAATGAGCAGTTCTTC.

The chain links TRBV7-9 to TRBJ1-1; D unresolved. Germline assignment: CDR1 SEHNR and CDR2 FQNEAQ (reference sequence). The CDR3 has 16 residues. The ends were cut back, 4 bases at V and 1 base at J, with 16 bases in the middle. The CDR3 region is CASSSPAGPENTEAFF. In DNA form, the CDR3 reads TGTGCCAGCAGCTCCCCGGCCGGGCCGGAGAACACTGAAGCTTTCTTT.

V is TRBV4-1 and J is TRBJ2-7; 10 positions match TRBD1. The CDR3 totals 16 residues. Germline V gives CDR1 MGHRA, CDR2 YSYEKL. The V and J ends lost 0 bases and 5 bases, in that order; junction bases with no gene match: 7. This CDR3 reads CASSQDRTGGWNEQYF. CDR3 DNA sequence: TGCGCCAGCAGCCAAGATAGGACAGGGGGTTGGAACGAGCAGTACTTC.

This chain connects TRBV7-8 to TRBJ1-2, with 8 bases aligning to TRBD1. Germline lookup yields CDR1 SGHVS and CDR2 FQNEAQ. J was trimmed by 7 bases and V by 4 bases; bases with no gene match: 5. The CDR3 has 13 residues. CDR3 nucleotide sequence: TGTGCCAGCAGCTGGACAGGGAAAGGTGGCTACACCTTC. Translating it yields CASSWTGKGGYTF.